This T cell receptor beta chain was identified during a study of blood T cell repertoires in COVID-19. Study summary: There were acute and convalescent COVID-19 samples, and they came from the United States, Italy and Spain. From T cells, B-cell-depleted T cells, or PBMCs came the material, which was cDNA or gDNA.

In the original workflow: Cell counts per sample came from amplifying reference gene primers. TCRdb's table, derived via immunoSEQ multiplex PCR, lists solely in-frame clones and lacks some. V and J calls and clone size are copied from that table; D and trimming were computed from the DNA. The profile covers roughly 70,000 clones, with approximately 90% appearing a single time and approximately 3.5% taken by the ten largest. CDR1 SQVTM and CDR2 ANQGSEA come from the germline V gene. This CDR3 contains 13 residues. Trimming at V came to 5 bases and at J to 2 bases, leaving 4 bases not matched to a gene.

The chain combines TRBV29-1 with TRBJ1-2; TRBD1 aligns across 8 bases. This clonotype originated in a man aged 70 or older with acute or convalescent COVID-19. The sequencing input was peripheral blood. CDR3 in amino acids: CSVSGGRNYGYTF. The CDR3, as DNA: TGCAGCGTTTCAGGGGGCCGAAACTATGGCTACACCTTC.